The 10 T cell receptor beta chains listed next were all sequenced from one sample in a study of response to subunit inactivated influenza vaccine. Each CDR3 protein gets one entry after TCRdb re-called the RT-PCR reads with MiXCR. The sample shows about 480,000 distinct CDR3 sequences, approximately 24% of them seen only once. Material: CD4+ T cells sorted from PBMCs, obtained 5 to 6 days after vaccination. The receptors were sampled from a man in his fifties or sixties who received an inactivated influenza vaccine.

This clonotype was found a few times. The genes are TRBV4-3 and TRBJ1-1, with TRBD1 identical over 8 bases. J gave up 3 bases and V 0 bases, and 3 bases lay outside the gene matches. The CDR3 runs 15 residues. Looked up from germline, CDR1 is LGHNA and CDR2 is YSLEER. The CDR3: CASSQDRTGYTEAFF. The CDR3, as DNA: TGCGCCAGCAGCCAAGATAGGACAGGGTACACTGAAGCTTTCTTT.

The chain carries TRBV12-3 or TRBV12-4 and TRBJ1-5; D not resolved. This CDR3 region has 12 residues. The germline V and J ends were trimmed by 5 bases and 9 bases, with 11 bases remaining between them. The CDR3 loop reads CASSHPGWPQHF. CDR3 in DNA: TGTGCCAGCAGTCACCCCGGGTGGCCCCAGCATTTT.

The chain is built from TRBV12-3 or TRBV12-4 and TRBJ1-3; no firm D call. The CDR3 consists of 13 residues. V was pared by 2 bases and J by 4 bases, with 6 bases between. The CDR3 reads CASSLIIGNTIYF. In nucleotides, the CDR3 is TGTGCCAGCAGTTTAATCATCGGAAACACCATATATTTT.

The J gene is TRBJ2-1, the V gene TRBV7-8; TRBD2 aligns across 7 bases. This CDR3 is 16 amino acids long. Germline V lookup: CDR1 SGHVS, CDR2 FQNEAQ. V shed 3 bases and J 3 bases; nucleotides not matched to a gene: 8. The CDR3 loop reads CASSFFGGVYYNEQFF. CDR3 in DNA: TGTGCCAGCAGCTTCTTTGGGGGGGTCTACTACAATGAGCAGTTCTTC.

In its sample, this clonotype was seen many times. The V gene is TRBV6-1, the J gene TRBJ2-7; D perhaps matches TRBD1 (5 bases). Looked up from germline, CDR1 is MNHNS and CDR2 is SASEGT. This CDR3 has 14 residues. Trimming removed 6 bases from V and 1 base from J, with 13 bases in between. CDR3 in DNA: TGTGCCAGCAGGGACGACAGTAAGTCCTACGAGCAGTACTTC. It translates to CASRDDSKSYEQYF.

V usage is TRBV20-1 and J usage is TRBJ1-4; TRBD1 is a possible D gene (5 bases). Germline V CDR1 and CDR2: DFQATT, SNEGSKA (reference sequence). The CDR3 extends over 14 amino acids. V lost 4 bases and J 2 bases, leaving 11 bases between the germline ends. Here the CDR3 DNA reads TGCAGTGCTACCGGGGCCCCTACTAATGAAAAACTGTTTTTT. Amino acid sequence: CSATGAPTNEKLFF.

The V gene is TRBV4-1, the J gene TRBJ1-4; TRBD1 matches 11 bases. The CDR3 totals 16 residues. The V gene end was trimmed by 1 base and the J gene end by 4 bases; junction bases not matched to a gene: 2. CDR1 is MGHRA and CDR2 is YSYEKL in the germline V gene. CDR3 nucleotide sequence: TGCGCCAGCAGCCAAGTGGGACAGGGGGATAATGAAAAACTGTTTTTT. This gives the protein CASSQVGQGDNEKLFF.

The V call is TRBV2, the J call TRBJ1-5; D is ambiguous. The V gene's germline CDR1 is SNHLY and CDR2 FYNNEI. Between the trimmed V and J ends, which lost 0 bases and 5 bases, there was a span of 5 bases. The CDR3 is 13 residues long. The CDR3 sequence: CASSEAIYQPQHF. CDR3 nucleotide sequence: TGTGCCAGCAGTGAAGCCATATATCAGCCCCAGCATTTT.

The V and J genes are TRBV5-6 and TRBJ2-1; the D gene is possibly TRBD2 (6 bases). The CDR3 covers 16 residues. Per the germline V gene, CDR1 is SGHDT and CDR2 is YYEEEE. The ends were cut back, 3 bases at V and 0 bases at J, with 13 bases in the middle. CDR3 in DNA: TGTGCCAGCAGCTACCCACGACTAGTCTCCTACAATGAGCAGTTCTTC. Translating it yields CASSYPRLVSYNEQFF.

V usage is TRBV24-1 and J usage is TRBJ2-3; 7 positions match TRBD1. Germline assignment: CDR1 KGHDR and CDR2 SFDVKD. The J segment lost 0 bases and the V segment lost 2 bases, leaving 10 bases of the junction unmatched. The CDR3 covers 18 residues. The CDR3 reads CATSDSGKGARSTDTQYF. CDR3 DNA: TGTGCCACCAGTGATTCGGGTAAGGGGGCACGGAGCACAGATACGCAGTATTTT.